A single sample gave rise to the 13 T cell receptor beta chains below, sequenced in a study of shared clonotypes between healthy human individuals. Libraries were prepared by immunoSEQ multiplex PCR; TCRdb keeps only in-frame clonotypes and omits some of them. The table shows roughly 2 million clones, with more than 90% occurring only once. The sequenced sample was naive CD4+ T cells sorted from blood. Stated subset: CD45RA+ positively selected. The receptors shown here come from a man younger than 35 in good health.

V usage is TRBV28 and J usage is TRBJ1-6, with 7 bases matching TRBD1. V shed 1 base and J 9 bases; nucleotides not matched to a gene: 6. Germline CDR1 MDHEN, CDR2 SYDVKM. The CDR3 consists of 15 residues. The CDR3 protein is CASSLSYRGTSPLHF. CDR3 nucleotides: TGTGCCAGCAGTTTATCCTACAGGGGTACTTCACCCCTCCACTTT.

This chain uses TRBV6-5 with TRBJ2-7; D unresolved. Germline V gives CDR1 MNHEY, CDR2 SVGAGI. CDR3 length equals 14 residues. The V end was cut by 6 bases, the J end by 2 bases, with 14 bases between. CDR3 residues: CASSRSRAPYEQYF. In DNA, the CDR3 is TGTGCCAGCAGCCGAAGCCGGGCTCCCTACGAGCAGTACTTC.

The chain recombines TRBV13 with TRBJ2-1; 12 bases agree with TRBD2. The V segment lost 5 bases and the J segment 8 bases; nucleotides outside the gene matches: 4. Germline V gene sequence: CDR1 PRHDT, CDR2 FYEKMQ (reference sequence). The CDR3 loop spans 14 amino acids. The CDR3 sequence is CASSPSGGGDEQFF. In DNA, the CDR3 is TGTGCCAGCAGCCCTAGCGGGGGGGGCGATGAGCAGTTCTTC.

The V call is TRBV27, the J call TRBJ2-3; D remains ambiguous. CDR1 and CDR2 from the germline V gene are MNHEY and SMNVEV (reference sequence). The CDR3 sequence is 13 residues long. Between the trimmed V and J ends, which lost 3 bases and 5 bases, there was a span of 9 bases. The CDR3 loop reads CASSFKHGDTQYF. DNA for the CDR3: TGTGCCAGCAGTTTCAAACACGGAGATACGCAGTATTTT.

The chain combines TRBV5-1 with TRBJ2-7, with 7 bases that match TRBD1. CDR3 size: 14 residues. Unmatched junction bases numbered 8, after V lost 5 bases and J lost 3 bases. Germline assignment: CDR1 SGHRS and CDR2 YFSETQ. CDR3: CASSQSTGIYEQYF. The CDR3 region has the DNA TGCGCCAGCAGTCAATCGACAGGGATCTACGAGCAGTACTTC.

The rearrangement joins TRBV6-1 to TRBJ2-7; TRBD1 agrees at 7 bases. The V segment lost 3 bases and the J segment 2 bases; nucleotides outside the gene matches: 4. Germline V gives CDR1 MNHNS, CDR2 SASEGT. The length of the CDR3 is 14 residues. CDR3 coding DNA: TGTGCCAGCAGTGAGCAGGGGGTACCCTACGAGCAGTACTTC. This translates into CASSEQGVPYEQYF.

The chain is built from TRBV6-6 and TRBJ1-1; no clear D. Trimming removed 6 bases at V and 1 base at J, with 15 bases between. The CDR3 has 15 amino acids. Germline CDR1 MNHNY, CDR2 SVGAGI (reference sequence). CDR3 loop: CASSHSGRRNTEAFF. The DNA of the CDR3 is TGTGCCAGCAGCCACTCCGGGCGGCGGAACACTGAAGCTTTCTTT.

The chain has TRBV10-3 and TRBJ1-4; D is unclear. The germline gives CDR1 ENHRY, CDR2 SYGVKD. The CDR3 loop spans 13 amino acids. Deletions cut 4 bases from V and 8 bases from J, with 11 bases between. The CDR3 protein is CAISGGPEEKLFF. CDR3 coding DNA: TGTGCCATCAGTGGAGGGCCGGAGGAAAAACTGTTTTTT.

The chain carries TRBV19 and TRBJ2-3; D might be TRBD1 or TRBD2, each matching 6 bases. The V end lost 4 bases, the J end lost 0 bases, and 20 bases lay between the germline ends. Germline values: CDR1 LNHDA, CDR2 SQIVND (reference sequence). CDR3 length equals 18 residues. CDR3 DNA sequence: TGTGCCAGTAGTACCCGCCCTGGGGGGCGGGGTAGCACAGATACGCAGTATTTT. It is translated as CASSTRPGGRGSTDTQYF.

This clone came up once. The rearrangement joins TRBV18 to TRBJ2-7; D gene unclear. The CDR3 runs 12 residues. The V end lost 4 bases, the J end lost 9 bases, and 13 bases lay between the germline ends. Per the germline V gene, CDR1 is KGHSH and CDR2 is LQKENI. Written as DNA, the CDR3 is TGTGCCAGCTCACTAGACGTTAAGGGGCAGTACTTC. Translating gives CASSLDVKGQYF.

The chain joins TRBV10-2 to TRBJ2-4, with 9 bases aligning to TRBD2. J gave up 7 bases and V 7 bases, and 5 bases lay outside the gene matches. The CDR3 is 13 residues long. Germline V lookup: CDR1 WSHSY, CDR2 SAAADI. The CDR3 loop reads CASTRTSDNIQYF. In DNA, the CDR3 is TGCGCCAGCACTAGGACTAGCGATAACATTCAGTACTTC.

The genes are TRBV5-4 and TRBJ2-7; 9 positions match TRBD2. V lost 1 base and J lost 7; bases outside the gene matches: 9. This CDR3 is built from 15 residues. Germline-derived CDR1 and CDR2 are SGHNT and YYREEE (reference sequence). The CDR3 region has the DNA TGTGCCAGCAGCTTGACGGCTAGCGGGGAGAATGAGCAGTACTTC. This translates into CASSLTASGENEQYF.

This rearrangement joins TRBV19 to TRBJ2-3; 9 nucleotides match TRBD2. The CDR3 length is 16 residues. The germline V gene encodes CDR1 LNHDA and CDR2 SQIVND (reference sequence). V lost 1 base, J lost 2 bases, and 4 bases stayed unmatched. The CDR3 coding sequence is TGTGCCAGTAGTATAGGGGTAGCGGGAGCCACAGATACGCAGTATTTT. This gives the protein CASSIGVAGATDTQYF.